This T cell receptor (beta chain) comes out of a study of neoadjuvant anti-PD-1 for oral cavity cancer. About the study: Patients without progression got a fourth dose around day 43.

This CDR3 is built from 16 residues. The junction had 7 bases not matched to a gene; V was cut back by 2 bases and J by 2 bases. Germline lookup yields CDR1 ENHRY and CDR2 SYGVKD. The protocol was immunoSEQ multiplex PCR, while the TCRdb copy is restricted to in-frame clones and leaves out a portion. The table records over 30,000 clones, approximately 90% of them present only once. The chain uses TRBV10-3 and TRBJ2-3; 7 bases fit TRBD1. The origin of this receptor is a person aged 40 to 85 with oral cavity squamous cell carcinoma. The specimen was PBMCs, collected before nivolumab (anti-PD-1) treatment. This CDR3 is CAISEPRTGITDTQYF. In DNA form, the CDR3 reads TGTGCCATCAGTGAGCCCCGGACAGGAATCACAGATACGCAGTATTTT.